At least ten counts were recorded for the clone carrying this TCR beta chain. Its antigen is currently unknown. The entry originates in a study of regulatory T cells in long-lasting Graves disease. Notes on the study in general: Since the sample size was small, accuracy may have been reduced. It was in persistent disease that TRBV28, TRBJ1-2 and TRBJ2-5 were favored.

CDR3 length: 16 residues. The V segment lost 5 bases and the J segment 2 bases; nucleotides outside the gene matches: 6. Germline CDR1 is MDHEN and CDR2 is SYDVKM. Time point meaning: persistent/refractory GD, antithyroid drugs over 5 years with positive TRAb. Making the TCR library involved RNA that had been extracted from PBMCs. The authors diagnosed Graves' disease using American Thyroid Association guidelines. Relying on iRepertoire HTBI primers and Arm-PCR of CDR3 regions, the team built TCR beta libraries. Each CDR3 protein is one row after TCRdb ran MiXCR on the multiplex PCR reads. Of over 300,000 distinct CDR3 sequences in the sample, 15% to 20% were seen once.

The source of this sequence is a female donor with Graves disease. The starting material was peripheral blood mononuclear cells (PBMCs), obtained when the disease was refractory, from a patient treated with antithyroid drugs. The chain links TRBV28 to TRBJ2-7; 13 bases agree with TRBD2. In nucleotides, the CDR3 is TGTGCCAGCAGTACGATGACTAGCGGGAGGCCCTACGAGCAGTACTTC. Residues: CASSTMTSGRPYEQYF.